The 24 T cell receptor beta chains reported below all come from one sample, sequenced in a study of blood T cell repertoires in COVID-19. Here immunoSEQ multiplex PCR was the method, and the copy in TCRdb shows in-frame clones only, minus some. The sample lists about 370,000 clones, over 85% seen once, with 1.7% in the top ten. The source material was PBMCs or T cells enriched from blood (not recorded which). These receptor sequences come from a woman aged 25 to 39 who had recovered from COVID-19.

This chain joins TRBV19 and TRBJ1-5; 9 nucleotides align to TRBD1. The V and J ends lost 5 bases and 7 bases, in that order; junction bases with no gene match: 9. The germline V gene encodes CDR1 LNHDA and CDR2 SQIVND (reference sequence). The CDR3 extends over 15 amino acids. The CDR3 here is CASSPGTGLGQPQHF. The CDR3 nucleotides are TGTGCCAGTAGTCCGGGGACAGGGTTGGGCCAGCCCCAGCATTTT. Using reference TRBV19 and TRBJ1-5 for the parts outside the CDR3, the full variable domain is DGGITQSPKYLFRKEGQNVTLSCEQNLNHDAMYWYRQDPGQGLRLIYYSQIVNDFQKGDIAEGYSVSREKKESFPLTVTSAQKNPTAFYLCASSPGTGLGQPQHFGDGTRLSIL.

CDR3 protein: CATSDLDRVDNEQFF. Here the CDR3 DNA reads TGTGCCACCAGTGACCTCGACCGGGTCGACAATGAGCAGTTCTTC. The chain is built from TRBV24-1 and TRBJ2-1, with D hard to call. V was clipped by 4 bases and J by 5 bases, with 14 bases between them. Germline assignment: CDR1 KGHDR and CDR2 SFDVKD. This CDR3 region has 15 residues.

The rearrangement joins TRBV7-2 to TRBJ1-2; D possibly corresponds to TRBD1 (5 bases). The CDR3 consists of 13 residues. Germline V gives CDR1 SGHTA, CDR2 FQGNSA. Trimming took off 6 bases at V and 2 bases at J, with 10 bases between the two ends. The CDR3: CASSPDRNYGYTF. In nucleotides, the CDR3 is TGTGCCAGCAGTCCCGACAGAAACTATGGCTACACCTTC.

V and J are TRBV19 and TRBJ2-7; 7 bases are shared with TRBD2. The CDR3 runs to 14 residues. Germline assignment: CDR1 LNHDA and CDR2 SQIVND (reference sequence). J was trimmed by 2 bases and V by 10 bases; bases with no gene match: 11. The CDR3 nucleotides are TGTGCCACCGCTCGCCAGCGGGGAACCTACGAGCAGTACTTC. It encodes CATARQRGTYEQYF.

The rearrangement links TRBV24-1 to TRBJ2-5, with 11 bases fitting TRBD2. V gave up 4 bases and J gave up 2 bases; unmatched junction bases: 5. This CDR3 is built from 16 residues. The V gene's germline CDR1 is KGHDR and CDR2 SFDVKD. The CDR3 region has the DNA TGTGCCACCAGTGACGTTAGCGGGAGGGTGCAAGAGACCCAGTACTTC. Translation gives CATSDVSGRVQETQYF.

The CDR3 bases are TGTGCCAGCAGTGCCGGGACAGGGACTCCCAATGAGCAGTTCTTC. Its translation: CASSAGTGTPNEQFF. This chain joins TRBV28 and TRBJ2-1; 9 bases match TRBD1. This CDR3 is built from 15 residues. The V segment lost 5 bases and the J segment 6 bases; nucleotides outside the gene matches: 8. Per germline, CDR1 MDHEN and CDR2 SYDVKM.

This chain uses TRBV28 with TRBJ2-7; 9 bases map to TRBD2. Germline V gene data show CDR1 as MDHEN and CDR2 as SYDVKM. The V gene end was trimmed by 10 bases and the J gene end by 5 bases; junction bases not matched to a gene: 15. The CDR3 has 15 residues. The CDR3 DNA sequence: TGTGCCACCTCCATGGGCGGGAGGGCAATCAACGAGCAGTACTTC. It is translated as CATSMGGRAINEQYF.

V is TRBV7-6 and J is TRBJ1-2; the match to TRBD1 covers 9 bases. This CDR3 spans 17 amino acids. V was pared by 5 bases and J by 6 bases, with 16 bases of the junction left unmatched. Germline V gene lookup returns CDR1 SGHVS and CDR2 FNYEAQ. CDR3 DNA sequence: TGTGCCAGCAGCCCCGTTCCGGACAGGGGATTGAGAGATGGCTACACCTTC. Translation gives CASSPVPDRGLRDGYTF.

The chain recombines TRBV5-1 with TRBJ2-7; maybe TRBD2 (6 bases). This CDR3 contains 12 residues. Germline V gives CDR1 SGHRS, CDR2 YFSETQ. Trimming took off 2 bases at V and 6 bases at J, with 9 bases between the two ends. The CDR3 spells CASSFTGGEQYF. The CDR3 DNA sequence: TGCGCCAGCAGCTTCACCGGGGGCGAGCAGTACTTC.

The rearrangement joins TRBV30 to TRBJ2-5; 10 nucleotides align to TRBD1. The V gene end was trimmed by 1 base and the J gene end by 1 base; junction bases not matched to a gene: 6. The CDR3 consists of 16 residues. Germline-derived CDR1 and CDR2 are GTSNPN and SVGIG (reference sequence). CDR3 in amino acids: CAWSGGTGEGQETQYF. The CDR3 DNA is TGTGCCTGGAGTGGAGGGACAGGGGAGGGCCAAGAGACCCAGTACTTC. The variable domain in full, with the rest retrieved from reference TRBV30 and TRBJ2-5, is SQTIHQWPATLVQPVGSPLSLECTVEGTSNPNLYWYRQAAGRGLQLLFYSVGIGQISSEVPQNLSASRPQDRQFILSSKKLLLSDSGFYLCAWSGGTGEGQETQYFGPGTRLLVL.

The V call is TRBV29-1, the J call TRBJ2-3; D gene ambiguous. V shed 7 bases and J shed 2 bases, with 13 bases lying between them. Germline-derived CDR1 and CDR2 are SQVTM and ANQGSEA. This CDR3 has 13 amino acids. For the CDR3, the DNA is TGCAGCGCTGTCGAGGATAACACAGATACGCAGTATTTT. It codes for CSAVEDNTDTQYF.

The chain joins TRBV11-2 to TRBJ1-4, with D possibly matching TRBD1 (5 bases). V gave up 1 base and J gave up 0 bases, with 12 bases separating them. CDR1 is SGHAT and CDR2 is FQNNGV in the germline V gene. The CDR3 is made up of 17 amino acids. The CDR3 here is CASSLGFGGATNEKLFF. The DNA for the CDR3 is TGTGCCAGCAGCTTAGGGTTCGGGGGTGCAACTAATGAAAAACTGTTTTTT. The entire variable domain, with the rest obtained from reference TRBV11-2 and TRBJ1-4, is as follows: EAGVAQSPRYKIIEKRQSVAFWCNPISGHATLYWYQQILGQGPKLLIQFQNNGVVDDSQLPKDRFSAERLKGVDSTLKIQPAKLEDSAVYLCASSLGFGGATNEKLFFGSGTQLSVL.

The chain employs TRBV5-4 and TRBJ1-4; D not resolved. This CDR3 has 20 amino acids. In germline, CDR1 is SGHNT, CDR2 YYREEE (reference sequence). Trimming left V 3 bases short and J 1 base short, with 25 bases between. CDR3 residues: CASSSPLGRQQKLTNEKLFF. The CDR3 DNA reads as TGTGCCAGCAGCTCACCACTCGGGAGGCAACAGAAGCTAACTAATGAAAAACTGTTTTTT.

The chain joins TRBV19 to TRBJ2-2; D possibly corresponds to TRBD2 (6 bases). V was shortened by 10 bases and J by 5 bases, with 20 bases between the two germline ends. This CDR3 comprises 15 residues. The V gene's germline CDR1 is LNHDA and CDR2 SQIVND (reference sequence). This chain's CDR3 is CATHDQRARTGELFF. The CDR3 DNA reads TGTGCCACCCACGACCAGCGGGCGAGGACCGGGGAGCTGTTTTTT. The full variable domain, with the rest looked up from reference TRBV19 and TRBJ2-2, is DGGITQSPKYLFRKEGQNVTLSCEQNLNHDAMYWYRQDPGQGLRLIYYSQIVNDFQKGDIAEGYSVSREKKESFPLTVTSAQKNPTAFYLCATHDQRARTGELFFGEGSRLTVL.

This clone was observed once. This chain joins TRBV5-1 and TRBJ2-3, with 9 bases aligning to TRBD1. Trimming removed 7 bases from V and 1 base from J; junction bases left unmatched: 4. This CDR3 is 14 amino acids long. The germline V gene encodes CDR1 SGHRS and CDR2 YFSETQ. The CDR3, as DNA: TGCGCCAGCCACCGGGACAGGGGCACAGATACGCAGTATTTT. Translated, it gives CASHRDRGTDTQYF.

The chain uses TRBV6-1 and TRBJ2-5; D is possibly TRBD2 (6 bases). Deletions cut 0 bases from V and 2 bases from J, with 10 bases between. The CDR3 is 15 amino acids. From germline, CDR1 is MNHNS and CDR2 SASEGT. CDR3 sequence reads: CASSEALGGQETQYF. CDR3 nucleotides: TGTGCCAGCAGTGAAGCGCTGGGGGGACAAGAGACCCAGTACTTC.

The chain links TRBV9 to TRBJ1-3; D uncertain. V was shortened by 0 bases and J by 0 bases, with 13 bases between the two germline ends. This CDR3 region has 17 residues. Germline V gene lookup returns CDR1 SGDLS and CDR2 YYNGEE. The chain's CDR3 is CASSVDAWPNSGNTIYF. As DNA, the CDR3 is TGTGCCAGCAGCGTAGATGCTTGGCCGAACTCTGGAAACACCATATATTTT.

V usage is TRBV7-3 and J usage is TRBJ1-1; 7 positions match TRBD1. This CDR3 contains 14 residues. The V and J ends lost 1 base and 4 bases, in that order; junction bases with no gene match: 3. Germline CDR1 SGHTA, CDR2 FQGTGA. In DNA form, the CDR3 reads TGTGCCAGCAGCTTAAACCAGGGGGGCACTGAAGCTTTCTTT. Translated, it gives CASSLNQGGTEAFF. Full variable domain (rest looked up from reference TRBV7-3 and TRBJ1-1): GAGVSQTPSNKVTEKGKYVELRCDPISGHTALYWYRQSLGQGPEFLIYFQGTGAADDSGLPNDRFFAVRPEGSVSTLKIQRTERGDSAVYLCASSLNQGGTEAFFGQGTRLTVV.

V usage is TRBV12-5 and J usage is TRBJ2-7; 9 bases are shared with TRBD2. Germline CDR1 reads LGHNT; CDR2 reads FRNRAP. Trimming cost V 4 bases and J 7 bases; bases outside gene matches: 8. This CDR3 spans 14 amino acids. CDR3 amino acids: CASGSIAGAGEQYF. The CDR3 bases are TGTGCTAGTGGTTCAATAGCGGGAGCGGGTGAGCAGTACTTC.

This sequence joins TRBV11-2 and TRBJ1-2; TRBD1 matches 10 bases. CDR1 and CDR2 (germline): SGHAT, FQNNGV. Losses at the gene ends were 3 bases for V and 7 bases for J; bases not matched to a gene: 11. This CDR3 is built from 16 residues. The CDR3 spells CASSFSSGQGFVGYTF. As DNA, the CDR3 is TGTGCCAGCAGCTTCTCTTCGGGACAGGGGTTCGTTGGCTACACCTTC.

Worth noting for this clone: This CDR3 is also generated by other DNA sequences in the sample. V usage is TRBV5-1 and J usage is TRBJ1-2; 8 positions agree with TRBD1. The CDR3 contains 14 residues. Germline CDR1 is SGHRS and CDR2 is YFSETQ. Losses at the gene ends were 0 bases for V and 6 bases for J; bases not matched to a gene: 4. Here the CDR3 reads CASSLAQGADGYTF. The CDR3 DNA sequence: TGCGCCAGCAGCTTGGCCCAGGGGGCCGATGGCTACACCTTC.

The rearrangement links TRBV11-2 to TRBJ1-1, with a possible D match to TRBD1 (5 bases). Germline lookup yields CDR1 SGHAT and CDR2 FQNNGV. V was shortened by 5 bases and J by 4 bases, with 17 bases between the two germline ends. The CDR3 has 15 amino acids. CDR3 protein: CASSKEGSRVTEAFF. The CDR3 DNA reads TGTGCCAGCAGCAAAGAAGGATCCAGGGTCACTGAAGCTTTCTTT.

The chain uses TRBV12-5 and TRBJ1-5; TRBD1 aligns across 9 bases. The CDR3 totals 15 residues. Germline V gene data show CDR1 as LGHNT and CDR2 as FRNRAP. The junction had 3 bases not matched to a gene; V was cut back by 6 bases and J by 0 bases. The CDR3 DNA reads as TGTGCTAGTGGATGGACAGGGGATAGCAATCAGCCCCAGCATTTT. This translates into CASGWTGDSNQPQHF.

V gene TRBV28 combines with J gene TRBJ2-7; 8 nucleotides line up with TRBD1. V shed 6 bases and J 2 bases; nucleotides not matched to a gene: 12. CDR1 MDHEN and CDR2 SYDVKM come from the germline V gene. The length of the CDR3 is 16 residues. CDR3 bases: TGTGCCAGCAGCCACCTCCCCGGGACAGGTACCTACGAGCAGTACTTC. This encodes CASSHLPGTGTYEQYF.